The next 15 T cell receptor beta chains were all read from a single sample in a study of blood T cell repertoires in COVID-19. Here immunoSEQ multiplex PCR was the method, and the copy in TCRdb shows in-frame clones only, minus some. In the table there are hundreds of thousands of clones, 70% to 90% of which are singletons. Sequencing was carried out using PBMCs or T cells enriched from blood (not recorded which). The source is a woman aged 40 to 50 with acute COVID-19.

This clone occurred once. The genes are TRBV7-9 and TRBJ2-3; 8 nucleotides align to TRBD2. The CDR3 covers 18 residues. Germline values: CDR1 SEHNR, CDR2 FQNEAQ (reference sequence). J was trimmed by 4 bases and V by 6 bases; bases with no gene match: 18. CDR3 sequence reads: CASRPPGLVVLRPDTQYF. The CDR3 DNA follows: TGTGCCAGCAGACCTCCGGGACTAGTCGTCTTACGGCCAGATACGCAGTATTTT.

This sequence joins TRBV19 and TRBJ2-5; 7 nucleotides line up with TRBD2. The germline V gene has CDR1 LNHDA and CDR2 SQIVND (reference sequence). The CDR3 totals 15 residues. V lost 7 bases, J lost 4 bases, and 12 bases stayed unmatched. This CDR3 is CASTPGGRTPETQYF. The CDR3 DNA follows: TGTGCCAGTACCCCCGGCGGGAGAACCCCAGAGACCCAGTACTTC.

A word on this clone: The junction shows a germline mismatch at one end, possibly a read error. The chain links TRBV3-1 (or the pseudogene TRBV3-2) to TRBJ1-2; D perhaps matches TRBD1 (6 bases). The CDR3 length is 14 residues. CDR1 and CDR2 (germline): LGHDT, YNNKEL (reference sequence). The CDR3 DNA is TGTGCCAGCACCCAAAGGGGGTATGGCTATGGCTACACCTTC. Its translation is CASTQRGYGYGYTF.

The genes are TRBV4-3 and TRBJ2-4; 9 bases line up with TRBD1. The CDR3 is 20 residues long. J gave up 1 base and V 0 bases, and 13 bases lay outside the gene matches. The germline V gene encodes CDR1 LGHNA and CDR2 YSLEER. The DNA of the CDR3 is TGCGCCAGCAGCCAAGAGAGAGGACAGGGGTTGGTTGGGGCCAAAAACATTCAGTACTTC. Its protein product is CASSQERGQGLVGAKNIQYF.

This chain links TRBV15 with TRBJ2-2; D may be TRBD2 (5 bases). The V and J ends lost 0 bases and 6 bases respectively, with 8 bases between them. The CDR3 consists of 14 residues. Germline V CDR1 and CDR2: LNHNV, YYDKDF (reference sequence). The CDR3 DNA sequence: TGTGCCACCAGCAGAGATCTGGGAGCCGGGGAGCTGTTTTTT. Translation: CATSRDLGAGELFF.

The chain couples TRBV7-8 to TRBJ1-4; perhaps TRBD1 as D (6 bases). There are 16 residues in the CDR3. The germline V gene encodes CDR1 SGHVS and CDR2 FQNEAQ. Trimming stripped 7 bases from V and 6 bases from J, with 21 bases between. CDR3 sequence reads: CASTPDPRTGYEKLFF. CDR3 bases: TGTGCCAGCACCCCCGATCCTAGAACAGGGTATGAAAAACTGTTTTTT.

The chain links TRBV19 to TRBJ2-2, with 8 bases matching TRBD1. Germline CDR1 and CDR2: LNHDA and SQIVND (reference sequence). V dropped 4 bases and J dropped 0; count of bases not matched to a gene: 13. The CDR3 runs to 19 residues. In DNA form, the CDR3 reads TGTGCCAGTAGTACAGAGAGGAGGTGGACAGGGTCGAACACCGGGGAGCTGTTTTTT. Protein: CASSTERRWTGSNTGELFF.

The count of this clone is one. The chain couples TRBV27 to TRBJ1-2; D ambiguous. Germline CDR1 is MNHEY and CDR2 is SMNVEV (reference sequence). The CDR3 has 14 residues. V lost 6 bases and J lost 8, with 19 bases in between. Here the CDR3 DNA reads TGTGCCAGCAGCTTTACTCGGGATCCGGGAGGCTACACCTTC. Translation gives CASSFTRDPGGYTF.

The chain employs TRBV3-1 (or the pseudogene TRBV3-2) and TRBJ2-5; TRBD1 agrees at 8 bases. Per the germline V gene, CDR1 is LGHDT and CDR2 is YNNKEL (reference sequence). J gave up 2 bases and V 3 bases, and 5 bases lay outside the gene matches. The CDR3 contains 15 residues. The CDR3 loop is CASSQYGQGQETQYF. Written as DNA, the CDR3 is TGTGCCAGCAGCCAGTACGGACAGGGACAAGAGACCCAGTACTTC.

This clone was detected only a few times. This chain links TRBV27 with TRBJ2-3; TRBD2 is a possible D gene (5 bases). Trimming left V 10 bases short and J 4 bases short, with 15 bases between. Germline V lookup: CDR1 MNHEY, CDR2 SMNVEV (reference sequence). The CDR3 covers 13 residues. CDR3 region: CAKRRAGPDTQYF. CDR3 coding DNA: TGTGCCAAGAGGCGGGCGGGCCCAGATACGCAGTATTTT.

The chain uses TRBV3-1 (or the pseudogene TRBV3-2) and TRBJ2-7, with 8 bases that match TRBD2. This CDR3 contains 15 residues. Germline V gives CDR1 LGHDT, CDR2 YNNKEL (reference sequence). J lost 3 bases, V lost 1 base, and 5 bases had no gene match. As DNA, the CDR3 is TGTGCCAGCAGCCAAGCCGGGACTAGTTACTACGAGCAGTACTTC. It is translated as CASSQAGTSYYEQYF.

The J gene is TRBJ2-1, the V gene TRBV30; tentative D call: TRBD2 (6 bases). The CDR3 sequence is 15 residues long. The V end was cut by 1 base, the J end by 1 base, with 11 bases between. Germline V gene sequence: CDR1 GTSNPN, CDR2 SVGIG (reference sequence). CDR3 sequence reads: CAWSGILASYNEQFF. CDR3 DNA: TGTGCCTGGAGTGGCATACTAGCTTCCTACAATGAGCAGTTCTTC.

The chain uses TRBV14 and TRBJ2-2; D is possibly TRBD1 (6 bases). Trimming took off 1 base at V and 6 bases at J, with 15 bases between the two ends. Germline CDR1 is SGHDN and CDR2 is FVKESK. The CDR3 is 16 amino acids. CDR3 coding DNA: TGTGCCAGCAGCCAAGTGACAGGATTTGGAGCCGGGGAGCTGTTTTTT. This gives the protein CASSQVTGFGAGELFF. Complete variable domain (other parts from reference TRBV14 and TRBJ2-2): EAGVTQFPSHSVIEKGQTVTLRCDPISGHDNLYWYRRVMGKEIKFLLHFVKESKQDESGMPNNRFLAERTGGTYSTLKVQPAELEDSGVYFCASSQVTGFGAGELFFGEGSRLTVL.

This chain's CDR3 is CASRVSSENYNEQFF. CDR3 coding DNA: TGCGCCAGCAGAGTGAGTAGTGAAAACTACAATGAGCAGTTCTTC. The chain uses TRBV10-2 and TRBJ2-1; D gene uncertain. This CDR3 is 15 amino acids long. V lost 6 bases to trimming and J lost 3 bases, with 15 bases between them. From germline, CDR1 is WSHSY and CDR2 SAAADI.

This rearrangement joins TRBV10-1 to TRBJ2-1, with TRBD2 matching 10 bases. Unmatched junction bases numbered 6, after V lost 3 bases and J lost 10 bases. Per germline, CDR1 WNHNN and CDR2 SYGVQD (reference sequence). The CDR3 is made up of 14 amino acids. The CDR3 nucleotides are TGCGCCAGCAGTGAAGTCAGCGGGAGGGGGGAGCAGTTCTTC. It is translated as CASSEVSGRGEQFF.